These T cell receptor beta chains were read from a single sample in a study of blood T cell repertoires in COVID-19. Profiling relied on immunoSEQ multiplex PCR, and the TCRdb table lists in-frame clones only, not all of them. This table holds roughly 32,000 clones, roughly 91% found once. Sequences were obtained from peripheral blood. The receptors stem from a man aged 60 to 69 with active COVID-19. CDR3s include the opening cysteine and the closing phenylalanine or tryptophan. The order of the fields is D gene, J gene, V gene, clone size, CDR3 DNA, CDR3 protein. D genes are given only for firm matches. Where a row states a size, it is once, few, many or the class of an expanded clone; other rows omit it.

D: NA; J: TRBJ2-5; V: TRBV5-4; size: NA; DNA: TGTGCCACGAAGGGCGGGACCCAAGAGACCCAGTACTTC; CDR3: CATKGGTQETQYF
D: TRBD1; J: TRBJ1-6; V: TRBV18; size: NA; DNA: TGTGCCAGCTCACCGGGGACAGGGAGCTCCTATAATTCACCCCTCCACTTT; CDR3: CASSPGTGSSYNSPLHF
D: TRBD1; J: TRBJ1-5; V: TRBV7-9; size: NA; DNA: TGTGCCAGCAGCCGGGGACAGGGCAATCAGCCCCAGCATTTT; CDR3: CASSRGQGNQPQHF
D: NA; J: TRBJ2-7; V: TRBV5-1; size: NA; DNA: TGCGCCAGCAGCTTCCCCGGACTCCGCGAGCAGTACTTC; CDR3: CASSFPGLREQYF
D: TRBD2; J: TRBJ2-7; V: TRBV5-6; size: NA; DNA: TGTGCCAGCAGAACCTTGGCGGGAGACGAGCAGTACTTC; CDR3: CASRTLAGDEQYF
D: TRBD1; J: TRBJ1-4; V: TRBV5-1; size: NA; DNA: TGCGCCAGCAGCTGGAGGGCAGGGGGAGGAGAAAAACTGTTTTTT; CDR3: CASSWRAGGGEKLFF
D: NA; J: TRBJ2-5; V: TRBV9; size: NA; DNA: TGTGCCAGCAGCGTGGGACTGGGGGTGGAGACCCAGTACTTC; CDR3: CASSVGLGVETQYF
D: NA; J: TRBJ2-5; V: TRBV7-5; size: NA; DNA: TGTGCCAGAAGCTTAGCGCGGAAACTCTTCGAGAAGACCCAGTACTTC; CDR3: CARSLARKLFEKTQYF
D: TRBD2; J: TRBJ2-7; V: TRBV23-1; size: NA; DNA: TGCGCCAGCAGTCAACCAGGGACTAGCGGGGGGCAGCCCTACGAGCAGTACTTC; CDR3: CASSQPGTSGGQPYEQYF
D: TRBD1; J: TRBJ2-7; V: TRBV4-2; size: NA; DNA: TGTGCCAGCAGCCAAGGGACAGGGGGTTACGTGTACTTC; CDR3: CASSQGTGGYVYF
D: TRBD1; J: TRBJ2-4; V: TRBV5-4; size: NA; DNA: TGTGCCAGCAGCTTGGCGGGACAGGGCACGAACATTCAGTACTTC; CDR3: CASSLAGQGTNIQYF
D: TRBD1; J: TRBJ2-1; V: TRBV13; size: NA; DNA: TGTGCCAGCAGCTTAGGGCAGGGGGCCTACAATGAGCAGTTCTTC; CDR3: CASSLGQGAYNEQFF
D: TRBD1; J: TRBJ1-4; V: TRBV4-3; size: NA; DNA: TGCGCCAGCAGCCAATCGAGCGGACAGGGTGGGAGGAAACTGTTTTTT; CDR3: CASSQSSGQGGRKLFF
D: NA; J: TRBJ1-5; V: TRBV19; size: NA; DNA: TGTGCCAGTAGTAGAACCAGGGTTGAGCCCCAGCATTTT; CDR3: CASSRTRVEPQHF
D: TRBD1; J: TRBJ2-7; V: TRBV3-1/TRBV3-2; size: NA; DNA: TGTGCCAGCAGCCAAGTTCAGGGGGCCTACGAGCAGTACTTC; CDR3: CASSQVQGAYEQYF
D: TRBD1; J: TRBJ1-6; V: TRBV30; size: NA; DNA: TGTGCCTGGAGTGTGCGACAGGGCGATTCACCCCTCCACTTT; CDR3: CAWSVRQGDSPLHF
D: NA; J: TRBJ2-1; V: TRBV27; size: NA; DNA: TGTGCCAGCAGTCACGGTGGGGAGGCCTACAATGAGCAGTTCTTC; CDR3: CASSHGGEAYNEQFF
D: TRBD2; J: TRBJ2-3; V: TRBV20-1; size: NA; DNA: TGCAGTGCCAGTGAGTGGACTAGCGGGGGGTATTTT; CDR3: CSASEWTSGGYF
D: TRBD2; J: TRBJ2-7; V: TRBV6-5; size: NA; DNA: TGTGCCAGCAGCCTCGTCCCGGGAGGGTACGAGCAGTACTTC; CDR3: CASSLVPGGYEQYF
D: TRBD1; J: TRBJ1-1; V: TRBV5-8; size: NA; DNA: TGTGCCAGCGCAACCGGGACAGGGGCGATGAACACTGAAGCTTTCTTT; CDR3: CASATGTGAMNTEAFF
D: TRBD2; J: TRBJ2-5; V: TRBV4-2; size: NA; DNA: TGTGCCAGCAGCCAAGAAGGGCTCCCGGGGGGGGAAGAGACCCAGTACTTC; CDR3: CASSQEGLPGGEETQYF
D: TRBD2; J: TRBJ2-3; V: TRBV7-3; size: once; DNA: TGTGCCAGCAGCTTACAGGCTAGCGGGAGAGGGTATACGCAGTATTTT; CDR3: CASSLQASGRGYTQYF
D: NA; J: TRBJ2-4; V: TRBV5-1; size: NA; DNA: TGCGCCAGCAGCTTGGACAAAGGGCTCGGGGTTCAGTACTTC; CDR3: CASSLDKGLGVQYF
D: NA; J: TRBJ2-5; V: TRBV4-3; size: NA; DNA: TGCGCCAGCAGCCAAGTGGGCGGGGAGACCCAGTACTTC; CDR3: CASSQVGGETQYF
D: TRBD2; J: TRBJ2-3; V: TRBV3-1/TRBV3-2; size: NA; DNA: TGTGCCAGCAGCCAAGATCGACTAGCGGGAGTGACTGGAACAGATACGCAGTATTTT; CDR3: CASSQDRLAGVTGTDTQYF
D: NA; J: TRBJ1-3; V: TRBV7-7; size: few; DNA: TGTGCCAGCAGCTACACTGGCCAGGACGGGGGCTCTGGAAACACCATATATTTT; CDR3: CASSYTGQDGGSGNTIYF
D: NA; J: TRBJ2-3; V: TRBV5-1; size: once; DNA: TGCGCCAGCAGCTCGGAACCTATAGCGAACACAGATACGCAGTATTTT; CDR3: CASSSEPIANTDTQYF
D: TRBD2; J: TRBJ2-3; V: TRBV9; size: NA; DNA: TGTGCCAGCAGCGGAACTAGCGCCCGCACAGATACGCAGTATTTT; CDR3: CASSGTSARTDTQYF
D: NA; J: TRBJ1-1; V: TRBV6-5; size: NA; DNA: TGTGCCAGCAGTTACGGACAGATGGGGACTGAAGCTTTCTTT; CDR3: CASSYGQMGTEAFF
D: NA; J: TRBJ1-5; V: TRBV23-1; size: NA; DNA: TGCGCCAGCAGTCAAGGCGGACAGATTAGCAATCAGCCCCAGCATTTT; CDR3: CASSQGGQISNQPQHF
D: NA; J: TRBJ1-3; V: TRBV29-1; size: NA; DNA: TGCAGCGCGAAACAGGGAGCCTCTGGAAACACCATATATTTT; CDR3: CSAKQGASGNTIYF
D: NA; J: TRBJ2-3; V: TRBV7-3; size: NA; DNA: TGTGCCAGCAGCCACAGGGCTAGAAGCACAGATACGCAGTATTTT; CDR3: CASSHRARSTDTQYF
D: NA; J: TRBJ2-4; V: TRBV5-5; size: NA; DNA: TGTGCCAGCAGCTTGTCCGGAGCCAAAAACATTCAGTACTTC; CDR3: CASSLSGAKNIQYF
D: NA; J: TRBJ2-7; V: TRBV13; size: NA; DNA: TGTGCCAGCAGCGCGCGAACTCAATCGGGGGCCTACGAGCAGTACTTC; CDR3: CASSARTQSGAYEQYF
D: TRBD2; J: TRBJ2-1; V: TRBV2; size: NA; DNA: TGTGCCAGCAAAGACCCGGGACTAGGCGCCGATGAGCAGTTCTTC; CDR3: CASKDPGLGADEQFF
D: NA; J: TRBJ2-5; V: TRBV5-1; size: NA; DNA: TGCGCCAGCAGTCGCTCCGGGGGGCCGACTGAGACCCAGTACTTC; CDR3: CASSRSGGPTETQYF
D: NA; J: TRBJ2-2; V: TRBV4-1; size: NA; DNA: TGCGCCTCAGGGAAAGGGGTCACCGGGGAGCTGTTTTTT; CDR3: CASGKGVTGELFF
D: NA; J: TRBJ1-1; V: TRBV6-5; size: NA; DNA: TGTGCCAGCAGGGAGAGACAGCCGAACACTGAAGCTTTCTTT; CDR3: CASRERQPNTEAFF
D: TRBD1; J: TRBJ1-2; V: TRBV13; size: NA; DNA: TGTGCCAGCAGCGTAACGACAGGGGGCTCTGGCTACACCTTC; CDR3: CASSVTTGGSGYTF
D: NA; J: TRBJ2-7; V: TRBV4-1; size: NA; DNA: TGCGCCAGCAGCCAAGAGGGGCCAAGCTACGAGCAGTACTTC; CDR3: CASSQEGPSYEQYF